The T cell receptor (beta chain) under discussion was sequenced for a study of OX40 agonist ivuxolimab in advanced cancers. About the study: Treatment of patients was with ivuxolimab, an agonistic anti-OX40 (CD134) antibody.

From germline, CDR1 is MNHEY and CDR2 SVGAGI. Between the trimmed V and J ends, which lost 0 bases and 2 bases, there was a span of 4 bases. CDR3 length: 14 residues. Clones were read by immunoSEQ multiplex PCR, and TCRdb kept only the in-frame ones, dropping some. Of some 18,000 clones listed, more than 65% are singletons. The chain recombines TRBV6-5 with TRBJ2-2; D remains ambiguous. The starting material was CD4+ or CD8+ T cells sorted from blood, obtained in a trial of the OX40 agonist ivuxolimab. This clonotype was obtained from an adult with an advanced solid tumor such as melanoma, head and neck, liver or kidney cancer. The CDR3 nucleotides are TGTGCCAGCAGTTACTCAAAAAACACCGGGGAGCTGTTTTTT. Protein: CASSYSKNTGELFF.